Listed here is a single T cell receptor (beta chain). The entry originates in a study of blood T cell repertoires in COVID-19. Study information: Acute and convalescent COVID-19 samples came from the United States, Italy and Spain. PBMCs, B-cell-depleted T cells, or T cells were the source of the cDNA or gDNA that made up the material.

Authors' data handling: From reference gene primer amplification, estimates of nucleated cell counts were derived. This table comes from immunoSEQ multiplex PCR, and its TCRdb copy is limited to in-frame clones, with some not included. From that table come the V and J calls and clone size; the DNA was used to work out D and trimming. In the table there are approximately 260,000 clones, approximately 89% of which are singletons. Source material: peripheral blood. The sequence was collected from a woman in her 40s who had recovered from COVID-19.

Written as DNA, the CDR3 is TGCGCCAGCAGCCAAGAACTGGCAGGCCCCTACTATGGCTACACCTTC. As protein: CASSQELAGPYYGYTF. V is TRBV4-3 and J is TRBJ1-2, with no clear D. This CDR3 has 16 amino acids. Germline values: CDR1 LGHNA, CDR2 YSLEER. Between the trimmed V and J ends, which lost 0 bases and 3 bases, there was a span of 14 bases.